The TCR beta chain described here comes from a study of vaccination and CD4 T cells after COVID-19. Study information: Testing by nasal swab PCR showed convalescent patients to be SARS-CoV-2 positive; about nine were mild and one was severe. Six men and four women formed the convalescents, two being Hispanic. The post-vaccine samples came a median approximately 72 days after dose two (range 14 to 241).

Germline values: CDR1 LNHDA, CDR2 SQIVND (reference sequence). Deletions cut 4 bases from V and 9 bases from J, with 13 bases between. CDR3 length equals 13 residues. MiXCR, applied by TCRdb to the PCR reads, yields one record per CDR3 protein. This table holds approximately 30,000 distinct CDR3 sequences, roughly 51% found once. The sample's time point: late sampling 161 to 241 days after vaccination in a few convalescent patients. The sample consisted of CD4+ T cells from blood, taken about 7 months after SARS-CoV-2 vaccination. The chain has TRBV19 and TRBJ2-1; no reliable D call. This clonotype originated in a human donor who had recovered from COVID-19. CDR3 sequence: CASSSDARGEQFF. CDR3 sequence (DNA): TGTGCCAGTAGTAGCGACGCCCGCGGTGAGCAGTTCTTC. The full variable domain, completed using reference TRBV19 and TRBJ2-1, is DGGITQSPKYLFRKEGQNVTLSCEQNLNHDAMYWYRQDPGQGLRLIYYSQIVNDFQKGDIAEGYSVSREKKESFPLTVTSAQKNPTAFYLCASSSDARGEQFFGPGTRLTVL.